This T cell receptor (beta chain) was sequenced for a study of T-cell memory formation after mild COVID-19. Looking at the study overall: There were largely donor-specific TCR clusters.

This CDR3 has 14 amino acids. In germline, CDR1 is SGHRS, CDR2 YFSETQ. V trimming: 3 bases; J trimming: 3 bases; junction bases outside the gene matches: 3. This clonotype was seen repeatedly, ten times or more. In TCRdb, the 5' RACE reads were re-called with MiXCR into one record per CDR3 protein. The table shows around 200,000 distinct CDR3 sequences, with under 12% occurring only once. The V call is TRBV5-1, the J call TRBJ2-1; 7 positions agree with TRBD2. The receptor was isolated from a man younger than 35 who had mild COVID-19 (a few samples of this study predate the infection). Cell type and time point are not known. The specimen sequenced was PBMCs or a T cell subset sorted from them (not recorded which). CDR3 nucleotides: TGCGCCAGCAGCTCCGGGACTATCTACAATGAGCAGTTCTTC. Translation: CASSSGTIYNEQFF.